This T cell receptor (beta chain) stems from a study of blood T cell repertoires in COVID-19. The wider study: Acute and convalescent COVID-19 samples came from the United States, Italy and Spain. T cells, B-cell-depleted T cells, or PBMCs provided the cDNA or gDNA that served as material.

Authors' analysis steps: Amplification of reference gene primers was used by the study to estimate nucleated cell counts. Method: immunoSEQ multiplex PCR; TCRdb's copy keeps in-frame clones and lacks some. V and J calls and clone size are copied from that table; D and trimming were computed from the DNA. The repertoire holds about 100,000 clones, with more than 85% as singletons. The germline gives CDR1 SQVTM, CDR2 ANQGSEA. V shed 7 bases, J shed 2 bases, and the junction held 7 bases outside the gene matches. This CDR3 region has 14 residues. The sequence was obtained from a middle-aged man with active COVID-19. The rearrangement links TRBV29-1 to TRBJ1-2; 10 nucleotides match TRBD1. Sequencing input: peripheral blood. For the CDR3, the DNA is TGCAGCGCAACTGGGGACAGGGGCAACTATGGCTACACCTTC. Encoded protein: CSATGDRGNYGYTF.